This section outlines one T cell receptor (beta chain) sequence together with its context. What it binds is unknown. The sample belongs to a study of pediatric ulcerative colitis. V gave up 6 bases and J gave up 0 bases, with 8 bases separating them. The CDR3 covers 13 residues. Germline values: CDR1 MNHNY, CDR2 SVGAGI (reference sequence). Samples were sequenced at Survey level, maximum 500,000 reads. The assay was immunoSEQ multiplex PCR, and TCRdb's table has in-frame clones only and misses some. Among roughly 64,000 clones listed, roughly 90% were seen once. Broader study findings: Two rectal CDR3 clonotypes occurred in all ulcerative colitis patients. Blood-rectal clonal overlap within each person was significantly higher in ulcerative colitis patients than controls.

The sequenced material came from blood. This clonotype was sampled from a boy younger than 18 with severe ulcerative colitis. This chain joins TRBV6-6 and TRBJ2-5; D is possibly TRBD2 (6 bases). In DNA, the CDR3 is TGTGCCAGCAGGCCTAGCGACCAAGAGACCCAGTACTTC. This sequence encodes CASRPSDQETQYF.